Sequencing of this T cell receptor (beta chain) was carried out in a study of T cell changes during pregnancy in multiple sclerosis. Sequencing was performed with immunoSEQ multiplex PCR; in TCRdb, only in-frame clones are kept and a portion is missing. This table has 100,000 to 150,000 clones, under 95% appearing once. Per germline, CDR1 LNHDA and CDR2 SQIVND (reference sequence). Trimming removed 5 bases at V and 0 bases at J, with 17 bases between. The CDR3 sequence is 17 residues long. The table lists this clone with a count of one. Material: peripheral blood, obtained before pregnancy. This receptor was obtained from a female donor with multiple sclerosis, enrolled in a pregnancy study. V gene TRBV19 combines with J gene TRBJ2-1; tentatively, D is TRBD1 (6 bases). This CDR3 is CASSPDWGTFSYNEQFF. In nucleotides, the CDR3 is TGTGCCAGTAGTCCTGATTGGGGGACATTCTCCTACAATGAGCAGTTCTTC.